Given below is one T cell receptor (beta chain) in context. Antigen specificity is unknown. The CDR3 consists of 15 residues. This sample was taken from a study of T cells expressing NK-cell markers. Study overall: Sorted CD3+CD56-NKG2C+, CD3+CD56+NKG2C+ and CD3+CD56+NKG2C- T cells supplied the TCR beta repertoires. Out of eight donors sequenced, seven tested HCMV-seropositive and the remaining one seronegative. Whole-study results and caveats: In four donors, dominant clonotypes made up roughly 28.3-65% of CD3+CD56-NKG2C+ cells.

Researchers built TCR beta cDNA using 5'RACE template switching with UMIs. Following a re-call of the 5' RACE reads, TCRdb has one entry per CDR3 protein and lacks DNA. In total, the table holds roughly 430,000 distinct CDR3 sequences. This clonotype was sampled from a woman between 18 and 75 years old in good health. This chain joins TRBV12-3 or TRBV12-4 and TRBJ2-3; absent DNA, TCRdb's TRBD1 call cannot be checked. The sample taken for sequencing was blood T cells: a sorted CD56 or NKG2C T cell subset, CD4+ or CD8+ T cells, or bulk PBMC T cells (not recorded which). The CDR3 spells CASSSGTASTDTQYF.